Listed below are T cell receptor beta chains from one sample, sequenced in a study of beta chain features in type 1 diabetes. Profiled with immunoSEQ multiplex PCR; TCRdb holds only in-frame clones, not every one. Among 310,000 or so clones, approximately 16% were seen once, and the ten largest hold more than 0.015%. Sequenced: naive CD4+ T cells from blood. These receptors originate from a man between 18 and 29 years old with type 1 diabetes. CDR3s include the opening cysteine and the closing phenylalanine or tryptophan. A D gene is named only where the DNA matches it firmly. The size entry is marked missing in some rows and otherwise reads once, few, many or a size class.

CDR3aa,CDR3nt,j_gene,d_gene,v_gene,abundance
CATSRGPGGYQPQHF,TGTGCCACCAGCAGAGGACCCGGGGGGTATCAGCCCCAGCATTTT,TRBJ1-5,-,TRBV15,-
CASSSGGNEQFF,TGTGCCAGCAGTTCAGGGGGGAATGAGCAGTTCTTC,TRBJ2-1,-,TRBV28,-
CASSLGTGDFYGYTF,TGTGCCAGCAGTTTAGGGACAGGTGACTTCTATGGCTACACCTTC,TRBJ1-2,TRBD1,TRBV28,-
CASSTRDRDTDTQYF,TGTGCCAGCAGCACCCGGGACAGGGACACAGATACGCAGTATTTT,TRBJ2-3,TRBD1,TRBV5-4,few
CASTKESGRGTQYF,TGTGCCAGTACCAAAGAAAGCGGGCGGGGGACCCAGTACTTC,TRBJ2-5,-,TRBV19,-
CASSFSGLAGVGTDTQYF,TGTGCCAGCAGTTTTTCGGGACTAGCGGGAGTAGGGACAGATACGCAGTATTTT,TRBJ2-3,TRBD2,TRBV28,-
CAWSVSGTRDYEQYF,TGTGCCTGGAGTGTAAGTGGGACACGCGATTACGAGCAGTACTTC,TRBJ2-7,-,TRBV30,-
CASSVGQGGGYTF,TGTGCCAGCAGCGTAGGACAGGGGGGTGGCTACACCTTC,TRBJ1-2,TRBD1,TRBV9,few
CASSRQGNTEAFF,TGTGCCAGCAGCCGACAGGGAAACACTGAAGCTTTCTTT,TRBJ1-1,TRBD1,TRBV11-2,few
CASSFGPGQQETQYF,-,TRBJ2-5,-,TRBV11-2,few
CASSHGIGGFHNEQFF,TGCGCCAGCAGCCACGGTATCGGGGGGTTCCACAATGAGCAGTTCTTC,TRBJ2-1,TRBD2,TRBV4-3,-
CASSPGEAMNTEAFF,TGTGCCAGCAGCCCGGGGGAGGCGATGAACACTGAAGCTTTCTTT,TRBJ1-1,-,TRBV9,-
CASSSRLAGGNEQFF,TGTGCCAGCAGCTCCCGACTAGCGGGAGGAAATGAGCAGTTCTTC,TRBJ2-1,TRBD2,TRBV11-2,-
CATTRQGPGTDTQYF,TGTGCCACCACTAGACAGGGACCAGGCACAGATACGCAGTATTTT,TRBJ2-3,TRBD1,TRBV19,-
CASSLGQGNQPQHF,TGTGCCAGCAGCTTAGGACAGGGCAATCAGCCCCAGCATTTT,TRBJ1-5,-,TRBV7-9,few
CASSKGGSEREQFF,TGTGCCAGCAGTAAGGGCGGGAGTGAACGGGAGCAGTTCTTC,TRBJ2-1,TRBD2,TRBV28,few
CASSWGQGSYGYTF,TGTGCCAGCAGCTGGGGACAGGGGTCCTATGGCTACACCTTC,TRBJ1-2,TRBD1,TRBV7-2,few
CASSPSSSGRYNEQFF,TGTGCCAGCTCACCATCATCTAGCGGGAGATACAATGAGCAGTTCTTC,TRBJ2-1,TRBD2,TRBV18,-
CASSPPGRLVGGEQFF,TGTGCCAGCTCACCACCCGGCAGACTAGTCGGCGGCGAGCAGTTCTTC,TRBJ2-1,-,TRBV18,-
CATSRATDISTDTQYF,TGTGCCACCAGCAGAGCGACAGATATTAGCACAGATACGCAGTATTTT,TRBJ2-3,-,TRBV15,-
CASSYEGLVNIQYF,TGTGCCAGCAGTTACGAGGGACTAGTGAACATTCAGTACTTC,TRBJ2-4,TRBD2,TRBV6-5,-
CASSSGTSREQYF,TGTGCCAGTAGTTCTGGGACTAGTCGCGAGCAGTACTTC,TRBJ2-7,TRBD2,TRBV19,few
CASRKQGTGELFF,TGTGCCAGTAGGAAACAGGGGACCGGGGAGCTGTTTTTT,TRBJ2-2,TRBD1,TRBV19,-
CASSVISGTGDEKLFF,TGTGCCAGCAGTGTAATCTCCGGGACAGGGGATGAAAAACTGTTTTTT,TRBJ1-4,TRBD1,TRBV25-1,few
CASSRQNNEKLFF,TGTGCCAGCAGTAGACAGAATAATGAAAAACTGTTTTTT,TRBJ1-4,-,TRBV6-5,few
CASSPTGGRNQPQHF,TGTGCCAGCTCACCGACAGGGGGGAGAAATCAGCCCCAGCATTTT,TRBJ1-5,TRBD1,TRBV18,-
CASSQEMRQGAQPQHF,TGCGCCAGCAGCCAAGAGATGCGACAGGGGGCTCAGCCCCAGCATTTT,TRBJ1-5,TRBD1,TRBV4-1,-
CASSPVIASGGADTQYF,TGTGCCAGCTCACCAGTGATCGCAAGCGGGGGGGCAGATACGCAGTATTTT,TRBJ2-3,TRBD2,TRBV18,-
CAWSGHPDSGYSYEQYF,TGTGCCTGGAGTGGACACCCGGACAGTGGATACTCCTACGAGCAGTACTTC,TRBJ2-7,-,TRBV30,-
CASSVGGQGVNEQFF,TGTGCCAGCAGCGTAGGGGGACAGGGGGTCAATGAGCAGTTCTTC,TRBJ2-1,TRBD1,TRBV9,few
CATSRDKGDTQYF,TGTGCCACCAGCAGAGATAAGGGGGATACGCAGTATTTT,TRBJ2-3,-,TRBV15,-